The T cell receptor (beta chain) under discussion was sequenced for a study of blood T cell repertoires in COVID-19. Germline CDR1 and CDR2: SNHLY and FYNNEI. The CDR3 extends over 13 amino acids. Trimming took 6 bases from V and 5 from J; bases not matched to a gene: 4. The protocol was immunoSEQ multiplex PCR, while the TCRdb copy is restricted to in-frame clones and leaves out a portion. Counted here are 100,000 to 120,000 clones, over 65% occurring once; the ten biggest clones make up 8.1%. This chain connects TRBV2 to TRBJ1-1, with 9 bases fitting TRBD1. The TCR originated in a middle-aged woman with acute or convalescent COVID-19. Sequencing input: peripheral blood. This CDR3 is CASRKQGATEAFF. For the CDR3, the DNA is TGTGCCAGCAGGAAACAGGGGGCGACTGAAGCTTTCTTT.